The next 11 T cell receptor beta chains were all read from a single sample in a study of T-cell reconstitution after alpha-beta-depleted transplantation in children. Preparing the TCRbeta library involved the use of unique molecular identifiers. MiXCR was run by TCRdb on the PCR reads, yielding one entry per CDR3 protein. The sample holds about 340,000 distinct CDR3 sequences, roughly 14% seen once. The sequences come from PBMCs, collected from the stem cell graft. These receptors all come from a human donor who donated a stem cell graft to a child with Fanconi anemia.

This clonotype has more than one count but fewer than ten. The J gene is TRBJ2-1, the V gene TRBV18, with 9 bases that match TRBD2. CDR3 length: 15 residues. CDR1 is KGHSH, CDR2 LQKENI, per germline. The J segment lost 14 bases and the V segment lost 3 bases, leaving 14 bases of the junction unmatched. The CDR3, as DNA: TGTGCCAGCTCACCGTCGGATAGCGGGGGAACTGATGAGTTCTTC. Translated: CASSPSDSGGTDEFF.

This chain joins TRBV18 and TRBJ1-1; D remains ambiguous. The CDR3 loop spans 16 amino acids. V was cut by 0 bases and J by 0 bases, with 11 bases left in between. Per germline, CDR1 KGHSH and CDR2 LQKENI. The CDR3 DNA is TGTGCCAGCTCACCACCGGGTGCAGGAATGAACACTGAAGCTTTCTTT. Encoded protein: CASSPPGAGMNTEAFF.

This chain links TRBV7-9 with TRBJ1-1; a possible D gene is TRBD1 (5 bases). Deletions cut 3 bases from V and 4 bases from J, with 9 bases between. CDR1 SEHNR and CDR2 FQNEAQ come from the germline V gene (reference sequence). CDR3 length: 13 amino acids. The CDR3 here is CASSFGQTTEAFF. DNA of the CDR3: TGTGCCAGCAGCTTTGGACAAACCACTGAAGCTTTCTTT.

The J gene is TRBJ2-1, the V gene TRBV7-3; TRBD2 matches 11 bases. Germline CDR1 reads SGHTA; CDR2 reads FQGTGA. There are 15 residues in the CDR3. Trimming cost V 6 bases and J 0 bases; bases outside gene matches: 1. CDR3 in DNA: TGTGCCAGCAGGACTAGCGGGGACTCCTACAATGAGCAGTTCTTC. Protein sequence: CASRTSGDSYNEQFF.

This chain joins TRBV9 and TRBJ1-1; a possible D gene is TRBD1 (6 bases). Germline assignment: CDR1 SGDLS and CDR2 YYNGEE. The CDR3 contains 13 residues. V was trimmed by 2 bases and J by 4 bases, leaving 9 bases between them. CDR3 DNA: TGTGCCAGCAGCGTCACAGGGTCCACTGAAGCTTTCTTT. Protein product: CASSVTGSTEAFF. Looking up the rest from reference TRBV9 and TRBJ1-1 gives the full variable domain: DSGVTQTPKHLITATGQRVTLRCSPRSGDLSVYWYQQSLDQGLQFLIQYYNGEERAKGNILERFSAQQFPDLHSELNLSSLELGDSALYFCASSVTGSTEAFFGQGTRLTVV.

The chain recombines TRBV6-1 with TRBJ2-7, with 10 bases lining up with TRBD1. CDR1 is MNHNS, CDR2 SASEGT, per germline. J lost 5 bases, V lost 7 bases, and 8 bases had no gene match. The CDR3 consists of 14 residues. The DNA of the CDR3 is TGTGCCAGCACTCAAAGGGGGACAGGGGACGAGCAGTACTTC. Translated, it gives CASTQRGTGDEQYF.

The sample holds many counts of this clonotype. The chain has TRBV4-1 and TRBJ1-1; maybe TRBD1 (5 bases). V lost 2 bases and J lost 1, with 11 bases in between. The germline V gene encodes CDR1 MGHRA and CDR2 YSYEKL. The CDR3 covers 15 residues. Here the CDR3 reads CASSQPRDANTEAFF. CDR3 DNA: TGCGCCAGCAGCCAACCCCGGGACGCGAACACTGAAGCTTTCTTT.

This clonotype has ten or more counts. The V and J genes are TRBV6-5 and TRBJ2-7; D ambiguous. V lost 2 bases to trimming and J lost 6 bases, with 14 bases between them. Germline CDR1 MNHEY, CDR2 SVGAGI. This CDR3 contains 14 residues. DNA of the CDR3: TGTGCCAGCAGTTACCCCGGTGGGGTTAGCGAGCAGTACTTC. Translating it yields CASSYPGGVSEQYF.

This sequence joins TRBV29-1 and TRBJ2-5; D might be TRBD1 (6 bases). The CDR3 consists of 13 residues. Trimming took off 7 bases at V and 0 bases at J, with 12 bases between the two ends. The germline gives CDR1 SQVTM, CDR2 ANQGSEA. CDR3 protein: CSGGTLNQETQYF. The CDR3 bases are TGCAGCGGGGGGACACTCAACCAAGAGACCCAGTACTTC.

This clonotype came up a few times. The V and J genes are TRBV20-1 and TRBJ2-1; 8 bases are shared with TRBD2. V dropped 0 bases and J dropped 0; count of bases not matched to a gene: 1. The CDR3 contains 15 residues. CDR1 DFQATT and CDR2 SNEGSKA come from the germline V gene (reference sequence). CDR3 sequence: CSARETSDSYNEQFF. The CDR3 DNA sequence: TGCAGTGCTAGAGAGACTAGCGACTCCTACAATGAGCAGTTCTTC.

V and J are TRBV4-3 and TRBJ2-5; D unclear. The germline gives CDR1 LGHNA, CDR2 YSLEER. The CDR3 consists of 15 residues. Trimming stripped 1 base from V and 0 bases from J, with 9 bases between. This CDR3 is CASSQGIGYQETQYF. In nucleotides, the CDR3 is TGCGCCAGCAGCCAAGGCATCGGATACCAAGAGACCCAGTACTTC.